The rows below give T cell receptor beta chains drawn from one sample of a study of cytomegalovirus exposure and HLA in healthy donors. Only in-frame clones appear in the TCRdb table, and some are missing; sequencing was by immunoSEQ multiplex PCR. This table holds some 160,000 clones, around 88% found once. The material sequenced was PBMCs. Receptors were obtained from a young woman in good health and CMV-seronegative. CDR3s include the opening cysteine and the closing phenylalanine or tryptophan. D genes are given only for firm matches. Where a row states a size, it is once, few, many or the class of an expanded clone; other rows omit it.

v_call	clone_size	d_call	j_call	cdr3_aa	cdr3_nt
TRBV28	.	.	TRBJ2-1	CASSPQNDPSSYNEQFF	TGTGCCAGCAGTCCTCAAAACGATCCCAGCTCCTACAATGAGCAGTTCTTC
TRBV30	few	.	TRBJ2-6	CAWSVSESFSGANVLTF	TGTGCCTGGAGTGTTAGTGAGAGCTTCTCTGGGGCCAACGTCCTGACTTTC
TRBV7-8	.	.	TRBJ1-2	CASSLRSPGAGGYGYTF	TGTGCCAGCAGCTTAAGGAGTCCAGGGGCCGGAGGCTATGGCTACACCTTC
TRBV30	.	TRBD1	TRBJ1-4	CAWSKQGLRGEKLFF	TGTGCCTGGAGCAAACAGGGGTTGAGAGGTGAAAAACTGTTTTTT
TRBV19	.	.	TRBJ2-1	CASSIATRGAGNEQFF	TGTGCCAGTAGTATAGCCACCCGGGGGGCGGGGAATGAGCAGTTCTTC
TRBV6-5	.	.	TRBJ2-1	CASSYSHFGGNEQFF	TGTGCCAGCAGTTACTCCCACTTTGGGGGGAATGAGCAGTTCTTC
TRBV18	.	.	TRBJ2-2	CASQGFSDTGELFF	TGTGCCAGTCAGGGGTTTTCGGACACCGGGGAGCTGTTTTTT
TRBV11-2	.	.	TRBJ2-7	CASSSTGSWSSYEQYF	TGTGCCAGCAGCTCTACAGGGAGCTGGAGCTCCTACGAGCAGTACTTC
TRBV27	.	TRBD2	TRBJ2-7	CASSLLGTSSEQYF	TGTGCCAGCAGTCTTCTTGGGACTAGTTCCGAGCAGTACTTC
TRBV6-1	.	TRBD1	TRBJ1-1	CASTDLSGGPEAFF	TGTGCCAGCACTGACCTATCAGGGGGACCTGAAGCTTTCTTT
TRBV7-2	.	.	TRBJ1-5	CASSLVAGALSNQPQHF	TGTGCCAGCAGCTTAGTGGCAGGCGCCTTGAGCAATCAGCCCCAGCATTTT
TRBV30	.	.	TRBJ2-1	CAWSVYTNEQFF	TGTGCCTGGAGTGTGTACACCAATGAGCAGTTCTTC
TRBV5-1	.	.	TRBJ1-1	CASSLMGGVNTEAFF	TGCGCCAGCAGCTTGATGGGGGGGGTGAACACTGAAGCTTTCTTT
TRBV19	.	.	TRBJ1-1	CASSMGENTEAFF	TGTGCCAGTAGTATGGGAGAGAACACTGAAGCTTTCTTT
TRBV27	once	.	TRBJ1-5	CASSLWGGSNQPQHF	TGTGCCAGCAGTTTATGGGGGGGTAGCAATCAGCCCCAGCATTTT
TRBV28	.	TRBD1	TRBJ1-2	CASSGTGVIYGYTF	TGTGCCAGCAGCGGGACAGGGGTGATCTATGGCTACACCTTC
TRBV19	.	TRBD2	TRBJ2-5	CASTETGLAGGGRETQYF	TGTGCCAGTACCGAGACGGGACTAGCGGGAGGCGGAAGGGAGACCCAGTACTTC
TRBV19	once	TRBD1	TRBJ2-7	CASSMGTGAAYEQYF	TGTGCCAGTAGTATGGGGACAGGGGCGGCCTACGAGCAGTACTTC
TRBV5-4	.	TRBD1	TRBJ2-7	CASSLGEGAMYEQYF	TGTGCCAGCAGCTTGGGTGAGGGGGCTATGTACGAGCAGTACTTC
TRBV4-1	.	TRBD2	TRBJ2-5	CASSQDLGLAAPQETQYF	TGCGCCAGCAGCCAAGATTTGGGACTAGCGGCCCCCCAAGAGACCCAGTACTTC
TRBV28	.	.	TRBJ1-3	CASSPGSSGNTIYF	TGTGCCAGCAGTCCTGGGAGCTCTGGAAACACCATATATTTT
TRBV10-3	.	TRBD2	TRBJ2-3	CAISESSRLAGGRDTQYF	TGTGCCATCAGTGAGTCGAGTCGGCTAGCGGGAGGGAGAGATACGCAGTATTTT
TRBV6-6	.	.	TRBJ2-3	CASRALRDLSTDTQYF	TGTGCCAGCAGGGCACTACGGGACTTAAGCACAGATACGCAGTATTTT
TRBV15	once	.	TRBJ2-1	CATRFEAREEQFF	TGTGCCACCAGATTTGAGGCGAGGGAAGAGCAGTTCTTC
TRBV27	.	.	TRBJ2-2	CASSRVQGYTGELFF	TGTGCCAGTAGCCGCGTCCAGGGGTACACCGGGGAGCTGTTTTTT
TRBV11-3	.	TRBD1	TRBJ2-7	CASSLGQGHYEQYF	TGTGCCAGCAGCTTGGGACAGGGACATTACGAGCAGTACTTC
TRBV27	.	.	TRBJ1-4	CASSLNSANEKLFF	TGTGCCAGCAGTTTAAATTCGGCTAATGAAAAACTGTTTTTT
TRBV27	.	TRBD1	TRBJ2-1	CASSLNPTGTSNEQFF	TGTGCCAGCAGTTTAAACCCGACAGGGACGAGCAATGAGCAGTTCTTC
TRBV30	.	TRBD2	TRBJ2-1	CAWSALAGRREEQFF	TGTGCCTGGAGTGCGCTAGCGGGGCGGAGGGAGGAGCAGTTCTTC
TRBV11-2	.	.	TRBJ1-1	CASSYSTGLNTEAFF	TGTGCCAGCAGCTATTCGACAGGTTTGAACACTGAAGCTTTCTTT
TRBV7-9	.	TRBD2	TRBJ2-5	CASSRNSGRTGETQYF	TGTGCCAGCAGCCGAAATAGCGGGAGGACGGGGGAGACCCAGTACTTC
TRBV15	.	TRBD2	TRBJ2-3	CATSSPAGGGARADTQYF	TGTGCCACCAGCTCCCCCGCGGGCGGGGGGGCCAGGGCAGATACGCAGTATTTT
TRBV5-6	.	.	TRBJ1-5	CASSLRAGSGHNQPQHF	TGTGCCAGCAGCTTGAGGGCAGGGTCTGGCCACAATCAGCCCCAGCATTTT
TRBV6-1	once	TRBD1	TRBJ2-7	CASSEVSGGGHEQYF	TGTGCCAGCAGTGAGGTTTCAGGGGGTGGGCACGAGCAGTACTTC
TRBV4-1	.	.	TRBJ2-3	CASSQDPRDTQYF	TGCGCCAGCAGCCAAGATCCCAGAGATACGCAGTATTTT
TRBV11-2	.	TRBD2	TRBJ2-1	CASSPGLAGVYYNEQFF	TGTGCCAGCAGCCCCGGACTAGCGGGAGTATACTACAATGAGCAGTTCTTC
TRBV27	.	TRBD2	TRBJ2-7	CASSPYTSDEQYF	TGTGCCAGCAGCCCCTATACTAGCGACGAGCAGTACTTC
TRBV7-9	.	TRBD1	TRBJ1-5	CSSSLTGKNQPQHF	TGTTCCAGCAGCTTGACAGGGAAAAATCAGCCCCAGCATTTT
TRBV2	.	.	TRBJ1-5	CASSVRGQQPQHF	TGTGCCAGCAGTGTGCGAGGGCAGCAGCCCCAGCATTTT
TRBV7-8	.	.	TRBJ1-5	CASSLYQGLEQPQHF	TGTGCCAGCAGCCTATACCAGGGGCTTGAGCAGCCCCAGCATTTT
TRBV21-1	.	.	TRBJ2-1	CASRAGTGPYNEQFF	TGTGCCAGCAGGGCCGGGACAGGGCCCTACAATGAGCAGTTCTTC
TRBV30	.	.	TRBJ1-2	CAWSGGEKDYGYTF	TGTGCCTGGAGTGGCGGGGAAAAGGACTATGGCTACACCTTC
TRBV6-5	.	.	TRBJ2-1	CASSYTTGNEQFF	TGTGCCAGCAGTTACACGACAGGCAATGAGCAGTTCTTC
TRBV7-2	.	.	TRBJ1-1	CASSLRPGNTEAFF	TGTGCCAGCAGCTTACGGCCGGGGAACACTGAAGCTTTCTTT
TRBV28	.	TRBD2	TRBJ2-3	CASREGSGGPSTDTQYF	TGTGCCAGCAGGGAGGGTAGCGGGGGACCTAGCACAGATACGCAGTATTTT
TRBV18	once	TRBD2	TRBJ2-2	CASSPPGLAGFLTGELFF	TGTGCCAGCTCACCACCGGGACTAGCGGGGTTCCTCACCGGGGAGCTGTTTTTT
TRBV28	.	.	TRBJ2-3	CASSRPSGFTDTQYF	TGTGCCAGCAGTCGCCCCTCAGGGTTCACAGATACGCAGTATTTT
TRBV4-1	.	TRBD1	TRBJ1-5	CASSQDFDRGYQPQHF	TGCGCCAGCAGCCAAGATTTCGACAGGGGATATCAGCCCCAGCATTTT
TRBV9	.	.	TRBJ2-2	CASSVAERYTGELFF	TGTGCCAGCAGCGTAGCAGAGAGGTACACCGGGGAGCTGTTTTTT
TRBV5-1	.	TRBD2	TRBJ2-3	CASSLARTSGRAGTTDTQYF	TGCGCCAGCAGCTTGGCCAGGACTAGCGGGAGGGCCGGGACCACAGATACGCAGTATTTT
TRBV28	.	.	TRBJ1-1	CASRGREGRAFF	TGTGCCAGCAGGGGGCGCGAAGGTAGGGCTTTCTTT
TRBV4-1	.	.	TRBJ2-1	CASTGMNEQFF	TGCGCCAGCACAGGGATGAATGAGCAGTTCTTC
TRBV27	.	.	TRBJ2-1	CASSPPRGEQFF	TGTGCCAGCAGTCCCCCCAGGGGAGAGCAGTTCTTC
TRBV27	.	TRBD1	TRBJ2-1	CASSPPRGQSRQIYNEQFF	TGTGCCAGCAGTCCCCCCAGGGGGCAGAGTAGACAGATTTACAATGAGCAGTTCTTC
TRBV19	.	TRBD1	TRBJ1-1	CASSDRDRGNTEAFF	TGTGCCAGTAGTGACCGGGACAGGGGTAACACTGAAGCTTTCTTT
TRBV10-2	.	TRBD2	TRBJ2-7	CASSEGNSGGLAGGLYEQYF	TGCGCCAGCAGTGAAGGAAATTCGGGGGGACTAGCGGGAGGGTTGTACGAGCAGTACTTC
TRBV4-1	.	TRBD1	TRBJ1-2	CASSQPTGRGSYTF	TGCGCCAGCAGCCAACCGACAGGGAGAGGAAGCTACACCTTC
TRBV5-6	few	.	TRBJ2-7	CASSFRPGLHSYEQYF	TGTGCCAGCAGCTTTCGGCCGGGACTGCACTCCTACGAGCAGTACTTC